The entry below describes one TCR beta chain. Germline V gene data show CDR1 as MDHEN and CDR2 as SYDVKM. Trimming at V came to 2 bases and at J to 5 bases, leaving 5 bases not matched to a gene. This CDR3 comprises 15 residues. Original processing methods: For nucleated cells, counts were estimated from reference gene primer amplification. Clones were read by immunoSEQ multiplex PCR, and TCRdb kept only the in-frame ones, dropping some. V, J and clone size are taken as reported in that table, and D and trimming were inferred from the DNA itself. Of more than 60,000 clones listed, roughly 85% are singletons. This sample was included in a study of blood T cell repertoires in COVID-19. Overall study context: Some COVID-19 samples were acute and others convalescent; all came from the United States, Italy and Spain.

The sample consisted of peripheral blood. This TCR derives from a woman aged 80 or older with active or convalescent COVID-19. This chain links TRBV28 with TRBJ1-1; 10 bases agree with TRBD1. CDR3 in DNA: TGTGCCAGCAGTTTAATTCCGGGACAGGGGACTGAAGCTTTCTTT. As protein: CASSLIPGQGTEAFF.